This T cell receptor (beta chain) was profiled in a study of blood T cell repertoires in COVID-19. Study overall: Whether acute or convalescent, the COVID-19 samples came from the United States, Italy and Spain. The cDNA or gDNA used as material had been derived from T cells, B-cell-depleted T cells, or PBMCs.

As handled by the study authors: The assay estimated nucleated cells by amplifying reference gene primers. Some clones are missing from TCRdb's copy, which holds only in-frame ones; the method was immunoSEQ multiplex PCR. The V and J calls and clone size come from that table; D and trimming were worked out from the DNA. The data contain about 80,000 clones, about four fifths of them seen just once; the ten biggest clones take up about 11%. V lost 6 bases and J lost 5, with 14 bases in between. This CDR3 region has 14 residues. The germline CDR1 and CDR2 sequences are MNHEY and SVGAGI. The genes are TRBV6-5 and TRBJ2-1, with D hard to call. This clonotype was sampled from a woman aged 40 to 49 with active or convalescent COVID-19. The sequencing input was peripheral blood. The CDR3 spells CASSPGVINNEQFF. DNA of the CDR3: TGTGCCAGCAGCCCCGGAGTAATTAACAATGAGCAGTTCTTC.